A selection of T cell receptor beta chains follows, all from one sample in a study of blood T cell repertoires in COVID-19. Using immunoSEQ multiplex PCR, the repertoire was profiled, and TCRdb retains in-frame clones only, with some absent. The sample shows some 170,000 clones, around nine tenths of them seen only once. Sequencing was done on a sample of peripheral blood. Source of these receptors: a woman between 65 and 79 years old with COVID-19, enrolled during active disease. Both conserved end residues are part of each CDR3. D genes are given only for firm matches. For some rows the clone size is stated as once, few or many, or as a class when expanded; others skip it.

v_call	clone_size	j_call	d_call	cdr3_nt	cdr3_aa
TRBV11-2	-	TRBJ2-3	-	TGTGCCAGCAGCACCACTCGAGCAGATACGCAGTATTTT	CASSTTRADTQYF
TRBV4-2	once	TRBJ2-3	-	TGTGCCAGCAGCCAAGATTTGAGGGACTTTGGTGCAGATACGCAGTATTTT	CASSQDLRDFGADTQYF
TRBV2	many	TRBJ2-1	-	TGTGCCAGCAGTGCGGGAACCAGTGGGTTCTTC	CASSAGTSGFF
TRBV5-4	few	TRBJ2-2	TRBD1	TGTGCCAGCAGCTTCGGGGACAGGGGAACGACCGGGGAGCTGTTTTTT	CASSFGDRGTTGELFF
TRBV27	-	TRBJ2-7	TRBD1	TGTGCCAGCAGTTTATACAGGGGAAGCTACGAGCAGTACTTC	CASSLYRGSYEQYF
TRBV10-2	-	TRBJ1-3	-	TGCGCCAGCGTCCAGGGGGGAAACACCATATATTTT	CASVQGGNTIYF
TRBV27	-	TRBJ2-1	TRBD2	TGTGCCAGCATCCATAGCGGGAGGGCCTCCCATGAGCAGTTCTTC	CASIHSGRASHEQFF
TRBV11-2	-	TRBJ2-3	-	TGTGCCAGCAGCTTAGAGCAGGCCGGCACAGATACGCAGTATTTT	CASSLEQAGTDTQYF
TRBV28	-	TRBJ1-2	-	TGTGCCAGCAGCAACTCCGACAGGCCCAACTATGGCTACACCTTC	CASSNSDRPNYGYTF
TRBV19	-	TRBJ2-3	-	TGTGCCAGTAGTATTTACAGTATACAGGGAGATACGCAGTATTTT	CASSIYSIQGDTQYF
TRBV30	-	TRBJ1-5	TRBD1	TGTGCCTGGAGTGTCTTACAGGGGAACCAGCCCCAGCATTTT	CAWSVLQGNQPQHF
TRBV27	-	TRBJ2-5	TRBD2	TGTGCCAGCATCACTAGCGTAACCCAAGAGACCAAGTACTTC	CASITSVTQETKYF
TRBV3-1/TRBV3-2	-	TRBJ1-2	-	TGTGCCAGCAGCCAAGATGGGGCAGTCTATGGCTACACCTTC	CASSQDGAVYGYTF
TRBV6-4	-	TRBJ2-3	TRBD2	TGTGCCAGCAGCGTTGGACTAGCGGGAGGGCTCGGGACAGATACGCAGTATTTT	CASSVGLAGGLGTDTQYF
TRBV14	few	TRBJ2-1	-	TGTGCCAGCAGCCAATTAGCGCCCTACAATGAGCAGTTCTTC	CASSQLAPYNEQFF
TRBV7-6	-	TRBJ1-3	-	TGTGCCAGCAGCCCCCTCGGGGGAACCTCTGGAAACACCATATATTTT	CASSPLGGTSGNTIYF
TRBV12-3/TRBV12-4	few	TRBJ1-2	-	TGTGCCAGCAGTTTGGAGAACTATGGCTACACCTTC	CASSLENYGYTF
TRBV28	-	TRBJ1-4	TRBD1	TGTGCCAGCAGCATACAGGGGATGAGGGAAAAACTGTTTTTT	CASSIQGMREKLFF
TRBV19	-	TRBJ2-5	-	TGTGCCAGTAGTATTGGTCCAGGCGCCCAGTACTTC	CASSIGPGAQYF
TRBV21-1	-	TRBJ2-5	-	TGTGCCACCCCGACAGGGGTAGGGGAGACCCAGTACTTC	CATPTGVGETQYF
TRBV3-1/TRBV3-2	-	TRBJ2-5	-	TGTGCCTCCTCCGGCGGGATCCAAGAGACCCAGTACTTC	CASSGGIQETQYF
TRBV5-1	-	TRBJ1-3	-	TGCGCCAGCAGCCCCCAGGACTCTGGAAACACCATATATTTT	CASSPQDSGNTIYF
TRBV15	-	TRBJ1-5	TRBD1	TGTGCCACCAGCAGAGAAGCTCCAGGGGGAACGGGGCCCCAGCATTTT	CATSREAPGGTGPQHF
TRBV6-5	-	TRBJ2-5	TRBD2	TGTGCCAGCAGTTACGGGGGCCAGCGGGAGTTTTTGGACCAGTACTTC	CASSYGGQREFLDQYF
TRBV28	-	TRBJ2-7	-	TGTGCCAGCGGGCCTTCCTACGAGCAGTACTTC	CASGPSYEQYF
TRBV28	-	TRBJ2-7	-	TGTGCCAGCAGACTGAGCGGGACAGGTACCTACGAGCAGTACTTC	CASRLSGTGTYEQYF
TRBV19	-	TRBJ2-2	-	TGTGCCAGTAGTACCCAGGGGAACGGGGAGCTGTTTTTT	CASSTQGNGELFF
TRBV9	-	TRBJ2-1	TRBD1	TGTGCCAGCAGCGCCAGGGGGCAAAGGGACAGGACGGTCAATGAGCAGTTCTTC	CASSARGQRDRTVNEQFF